These 6 T cell receptor beta chains originate from one sample sequenced in a study of blood T cell repertoires in COVID-19. The data were produced by immunoSEQ multiplex PCR, yet TCRdb's version contains in-frame clones alone and is incomplete. Of about 48,000 clones listed, approximately 83% are singletons. The sample taken for sequencing was peripheral blood. Receptor source: a woman of 80 years or more with acute or convalescent COVID-19.

This rearrangement joins TRBV7-2 to TRBJ1-2; the D is unclear. Trimming removed 3 bases from V and 4 bases from J, with 15 bases in between. This CDR3 spans 15 amino acids. The germline V gene encodes CDR1 SGHTA and CDR2 FQGNSA. The CDR3 DNA sequence: TGTGCCAGCAGCTTTCGGTCCGCCGGCGGCTATGGCTACACCTTC. Amino acids: CASSFRSAGGYGYTF.

V gene TRBV12-3 or TRBV12-4 combines with J gene TRBJ1-2; weak D call: TRBD1 (5 bases). Between the trimmed V and J ends, which lost 1 base and 7 bases, there was a span of 7 bases. CDR3 length equals 12 residues. As DNA, the CDR3 is TGTGCCAGCAGTTTAGGGGGCAGTGGCTACACCTTC. Its translation: CASSLGGSGYTF.

The rearrangement uses TRBV19 and TRBJ1-2; the match to TRBD1 covers 7 bases. CDR1 is LNHDA, CDR2 SQIVND, per germline (reference sequence). This CDR3 comprises 13 residues. The V and J ends lost 6 bases and 8 bases, in that order; junction bases with no gene match: 9. The CDR3, as DNA: TGTGCCAGTAGCTTCAGGGGGTTGCAAGGCTACACCTTC. The encoded protein is CASSFRGLQGYTF.

The V gene is TRBV6-1, the J gene TRBJ2-6, with a tentative D call TRBD2 (5 bases). The CDR3 totals 16 residues. Germline-derived CDR1 and CDR2 are MNHNS and SASEGT. Trimming pared 4 bases from V and 0 bases from J, leaving 10 bases between. In nucleotides, the CDR3 is TGTGCCAGCAGTGGAGGGTGGGACTCTGGGGCCAACGTCCTGACTTTC. Translated, it gives CASSGGWDSGANVLTF.

This rearrangement joins TRBV11-3 to TRBJ2-7; 8 positions match TRBD1. Germline CDR1 is SGHNT and CDR2 is YENEEA. J gave up 6 bases and V 6 bases, and 10 bases lay outside the gene matches. The CDR3 loop spans 14 amino acids. CDR3 sequence: CASSPGGRAPEQYF. Written as DNA, the CDR3 is TGTGCCAGCAGTCCAGGGGGCAGGGCGCCCGAGCAGTACTTC.

This chain uses TRBV19 with TRBJ2-3; D is possibly TRBD1 (6 bases). Trimming left V 7 bases short and J 5 bases short, with 19 bases between. CDR3 length: 15 residues. Germline CDR1 and CDR2: LNHDA and SQIVND (reference sequence). In DNA, the CDR3 is TGTGCCAGTAACCCCCGGGACACCGGAGGAGATACGCAGTATTTT. Translated: CASNPRDTGGDTQYF.